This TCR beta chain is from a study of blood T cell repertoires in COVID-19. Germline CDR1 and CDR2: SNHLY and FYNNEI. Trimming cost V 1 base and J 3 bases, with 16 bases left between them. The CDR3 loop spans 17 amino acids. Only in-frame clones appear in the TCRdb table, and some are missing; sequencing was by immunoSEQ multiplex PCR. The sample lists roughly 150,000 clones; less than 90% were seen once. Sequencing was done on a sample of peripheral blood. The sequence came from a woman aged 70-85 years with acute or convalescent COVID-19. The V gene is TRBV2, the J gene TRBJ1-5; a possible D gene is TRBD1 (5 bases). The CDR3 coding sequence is TGTGCCAGCAGTGAAGGCCCCGGGGCGGGGATCAATCAGCCCCAGCATTTT. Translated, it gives CASSEGPGAGINQPQHF.